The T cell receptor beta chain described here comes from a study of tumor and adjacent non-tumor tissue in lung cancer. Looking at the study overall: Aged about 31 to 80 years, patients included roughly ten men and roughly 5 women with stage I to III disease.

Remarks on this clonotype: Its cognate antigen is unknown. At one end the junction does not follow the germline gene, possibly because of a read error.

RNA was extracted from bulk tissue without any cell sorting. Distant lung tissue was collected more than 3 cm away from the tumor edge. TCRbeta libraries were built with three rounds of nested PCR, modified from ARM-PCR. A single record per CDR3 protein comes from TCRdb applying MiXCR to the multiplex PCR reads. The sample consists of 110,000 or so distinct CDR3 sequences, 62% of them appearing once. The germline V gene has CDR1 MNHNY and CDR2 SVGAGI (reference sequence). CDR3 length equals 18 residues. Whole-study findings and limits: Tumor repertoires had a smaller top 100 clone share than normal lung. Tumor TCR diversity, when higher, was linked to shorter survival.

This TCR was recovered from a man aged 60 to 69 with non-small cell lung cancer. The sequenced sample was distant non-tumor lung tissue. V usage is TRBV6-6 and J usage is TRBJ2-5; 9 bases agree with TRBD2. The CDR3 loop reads CATRKGVIAGEGQETQYF. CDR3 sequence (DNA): TGTGCCACCAGAAAAGGAGTGATAGCGGGGGAAGGCCAAGAGACTCAGTACTTC.